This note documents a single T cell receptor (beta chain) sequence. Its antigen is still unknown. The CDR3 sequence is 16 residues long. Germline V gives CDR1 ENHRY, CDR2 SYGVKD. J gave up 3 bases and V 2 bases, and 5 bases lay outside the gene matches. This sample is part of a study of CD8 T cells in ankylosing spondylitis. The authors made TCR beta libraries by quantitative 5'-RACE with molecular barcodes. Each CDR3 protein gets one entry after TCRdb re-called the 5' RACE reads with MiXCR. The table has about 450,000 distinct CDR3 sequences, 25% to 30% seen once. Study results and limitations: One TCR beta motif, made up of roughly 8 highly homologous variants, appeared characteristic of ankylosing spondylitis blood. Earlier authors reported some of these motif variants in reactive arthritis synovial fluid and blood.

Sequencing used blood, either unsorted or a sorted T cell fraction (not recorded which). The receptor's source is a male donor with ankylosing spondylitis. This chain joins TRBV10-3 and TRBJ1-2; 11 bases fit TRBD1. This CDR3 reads CAISEQDRGLDYGYTF. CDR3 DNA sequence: TGTGCCATCAGTGAGCAGGACAGGGGGCTTGACTATGGCTACACCTTC.